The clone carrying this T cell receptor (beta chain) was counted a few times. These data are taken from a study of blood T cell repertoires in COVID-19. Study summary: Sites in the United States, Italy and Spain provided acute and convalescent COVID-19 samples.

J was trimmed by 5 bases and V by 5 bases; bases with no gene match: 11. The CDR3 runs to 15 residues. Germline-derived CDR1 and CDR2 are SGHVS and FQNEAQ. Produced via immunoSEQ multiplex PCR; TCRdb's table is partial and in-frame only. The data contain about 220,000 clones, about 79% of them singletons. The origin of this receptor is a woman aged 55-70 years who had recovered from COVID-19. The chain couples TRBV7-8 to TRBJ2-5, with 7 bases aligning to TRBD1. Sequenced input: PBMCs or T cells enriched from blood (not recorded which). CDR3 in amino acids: CASSQTPDREETQYF. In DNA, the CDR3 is TGTGCCAGCAGCCAAACCCCCGACAGGGAGGAGACCCAGTACTTC.